This entry lists 21 T cell receptor beta chains sequenced from one sample in a study of regulatory T cells in long-lasting Graves disease. Both iRepertoire HTBI primers and Arm-PCR of CDR3 regions were used to build the TCR beta libraries. One entry per CDR3 protein results from TCRdb running MiXCR on the multiplex PCR reads. The table has almost 350,000 distinct CDR3 sequences, around 20% seen once. Described time point: persistent/refractory GD, antithyroid drugs over 5 years with positive TRAb. From RNA extracted from PBMCs, the TCR library was made. The source material was peripheral blood mononuclear cells (PBMCs), sampled when the disease was refractory, from a patient treated with antithyroid drugs. These receptors were taken from a female donor with Graves disease.

At least ten counts were recorded for this clonotype. The chain recombines TRBV3-1 with TRBJ1-5, with D possibly matching TRBD1 (5 bases). The germline CDR1 and CDR2 sequences are LGHDT and YNNKEL (reference sequence). The V end lost 3 bases, the J end lost 2 bases, and 8 bases lay between the germline ends. CDR3 length equals 14 residues. CDR3 DNA: TGTGCCAGCAGCCAGGGGGGTGGCAATCAGCCCCAGCATTTT. Translated: CASSQGGGNQPQHF. The complete variable domain, with remaining parts taken from reference TRBV3-1 and TRBJ1-5, reads DTAVSQTPKYLVTQMGNDKSIKCEQNLGHDTMYWYKQDSKKFLKIMFSYNNKELIINETVPNRFSPKSPDKAHLNLHINSLELGDSAVYFCASSQGGGNQPQHFGDGTRLSIL.

This clonotype was observed a few times. The chain couples TRBV3-1 to TRBJ1-2; D remains unclear. Trimming took off 0 bases at V and 4 bases at J, with 12 bases between the two ends. The germline V gene encodes CDR1 LGHDT and CDR2 YNNKEL (reference sequence). There are 15 residues in the CDR3. CDR3 region: CASSQEATPSYGYTF. DNA for the CDR3: TGTGCCAGCAGCCAAGAGGCAACCCCCAGCTATGGCTACACCTTC.

This clonotype showed up just a few times. This chain links TRBV7-9 with TRBJ2-7; TRBD2 aligns across 7 bases. Germline V gene sequence: CDR1 SEHNR, CDR2 FQNEAQ (reference sequence). V gave up 4 bases and J gave up 0 bases; unmatched junction bases: 6. The CDR3 is 15 amino acids. CDR3: CASSSTSASSYEQYF. The CDR3 DNA reads TGTGCCAGCAGCTCCACTAGCGCCAGCTCCTACGAGCAGTACTTC.

V usage is TRBV5-1 and J usage is TRBJ2-2; TRBD2 aligns across 10 bases. The junction had 3 bases not matched to a gene; V was cut back by 6 bases and J by 1 base. This CDR3 is built from 15 residues. Germline assignment: CDR1 SGHRS and CDR2 YFSETQ. The CDR3 spells CASIASGGNTGELFF. In DNA, the CDR3 is TGCGCCAGCATCGCTAGCGGGGGGAACACCGGGGAGCTGTTTTTT.

This clonotype showed up just a few times. The V and J genes are TRBV5-6 and TRBJ1-5; TRBD1 matches 10 bases. Unmatched junction bases numbered 12, after V lost 6 bases and J lost 0 bases. The CDR3 loop spans 18 amino acids. Looked up from germline, CDR1 is SGHDT and CDR2 is YYEEEE. CDR3 nucleotide sequence: TGTGCCAGCATTCGCCAAAGGGGACAGGGGATTAGCAATCAGCCCCAGCATTTT. Translated: CASIRQRGQGISNQPQHF.

The chain employs TRBV6-9 and TRBJ2-2; 12 nucleotides align to TRBD2. Germline V gives CDR1 MNHGY, CDR2 SVAAGI. The V gene end was trimmed by 2 bases and the J gene end by 5 bases; junction bases not matched to a gene: 6. The CDR3 length is 17 residues. The CDR3 DNA reads TGTGCCAGCAGTTATCTCCGACTAGCGGGAGTTACCGGGGAGCTGTTTTTT. Its protein is CASSYLRLAGVTGELFF.

The CDR3 region is CASGLTGTGTSTDTQYF. The CDR3 DNA is TGTGCTAGTGGTTTGACCGGCACAGGTACTAGCACAGATACGCAGTATTTT. The V gene is TRBV12-5, the J gene TRBJ2-3; D may be TRBD1 (5 bases). CDR1 and CDR2 from the germline V gene are LGHNT and FRNRAP. Trimming pared 2 bases from V and 0 bases from J, leaving 15 bases between. CDR3 size: 17 residues.

This clonotype was seen ten or more times. The chain couples TRBV2 to TRBJ1-6, with a weak D call TRBD1 (6 bases). V gave up 6 bases and J gave up 6 bases, with 12 bases separating them. The CDR3 loop spans 14 amino acids. CDR1 SNHLY and CDR2 FYNNEI come from the germline V gene. CDR3 nucleotide sequence: TGTGCCAGCAGCACACAGGGACTTAATTCACCCCTCCACTTT. Translated: CASSTQGLNSPLHF.

The rearrangement uses TRBV12-3 or TRBV12-4 and TRBJ2-7; TRBD2 matches 8 bases. The CDR3 extends over 14 amino acids. J lost 6 bases, V lost 5 bases, and 9 bases had no gene match. The CDR3 sequence: CASSRREAVGEQYF. CDR3 bases: TGTGCCAGCAGTCGGCGGGAGGCCGTAGGCGAGCAGTACTTC.

On this clonotype itself: A much larger clone lies one base from this, so it may be a read error. The gene calls are TRBV3-1 and TRBJ1-5; D remains ambiguous. V was pared by 1 base and J by 6 bases, with 10 bases between. Germline V lookup: CDR1 LGHDT, CDR2 YNNKEL (reference sequence). This CDR3 spans 14 amino acids. CDR3 coding DNA: TGTGCCAGCAGCCAAGTCGGGGAGAGTCAGCCCCAGCATTTT. Its protein is CASSQVGESQPQHF.

This clonotype has just a few counts. The chain is built from TRBV19 and TRBJ1-5, with TRBD1 matching over 8 bases. Germline-derived CDR1 and CDR2 are LNHDA and SQIVND (reference sequence). The CDR3 has 15 residues. V gave up 3 bases and J gave up 6 bases; unmatched junction bases: 7. The CDR3 reads CASSIRDRFVQPQHF. The CDR3 DNA reads TGTGCCAGTAGTATCCGGGACAGGTTCGTTCAGCCCCAGCATTTT.

There are many counts of this clonotype. The chain carries TRBV2 and TRBJ1-6; D is unresolved. Germline V gene sequence: CDR1 SNHLY, CDR2 FYNNEI. The CDR3 is 12 residues long. Trimming shortened V by 4 bases and J by 12 bases, and 10 bases separated the two germline ends. This CDR3 reads CASSALIEPLHF. The CDR3 DNA is TGTGCCAGCAGTGCCTTAATAGAACCCCTCCACTTT. The full variable domain, with the rest looked up from reference TRBV2 and TRBJ1-6, is EPEVTQTPSHQVTQMGQEVILRCVPISNHLYFYWYRQILGQKVEFLVSFYNNEISEKSEIFDDQFSVERPDGSNFTLKIRSTKLEDSAMYFCASSALIEPLHFGNGTRLTVT.

V and J are TRBV5-1 and TRBJ2-3, with 9 bases aligning to TRBD1. With 5 bases clipped from V and 3 bases from J, the junction kept 7 bases outside the gene matches. The CDR3 runs 15 residues. Germline V CDR1 and CDR2: SGHRS, YFSETQ. The CDR3 DNA sequence: TGCGCCAGCAGGAGGACAGGGGAGGCTACAGATACGCAGTATTTT. Residues: CASRRTGEATDTQYF.

The chain links TRBV6-9 to TRBJ2-5; D is perhaps TRBD2 (6 bases). V gave up 3 bases and J gave up 5 bases, with 13 bases separating them. CDR3 length: 14 amino acids. Germline assignment: CDR1 MNHGY and CDR2 SVAAGI. The CDR3 sequence is CASSYGPGRETQYF. For the CDR3, the DNA is TGTGCCAGCAGTTACGGACCAGGGAGGGAGACCCAGTACTTC.

This clonotype was picked up many times. V usage is TRBV20-1 and J usage is TRBJ2-4, with 8 bases matching TRBD2. The CDR3 sequence is 17 residues long. V shed 0 bases, J shed 4 bases, and the junction held 11 bases outside the gene matches. The V gene's germline CDR1 is DFQATT and CDR2 SNEGSKA (reference sequence). The CDR3 protein is CSARDSRVAGSKNIQYF. The DNA for the CDR3 is TGCAGTGCTAGAGACTCTCGAGTAGCGGGGTCAAAAAACATTCAGTACTTC.

At least ten counts were recorded for this clonotype. The V call is TRBV19, the J call TRBJ1-4; TRBD1 matches 10 bases. J gave up 5 bases and V 6 bases, and 9 bases lay outside the gene matches. The germline V gene encodes CDR1 LNHDA and CDR2 SQIVND (reference sequence). This CDR3 is 16 amino acids long. The CDR3 region has the DNA TGTGCCAGTAGGCGCCTACCGGGACAGGGGAATGAAAAACTGTTTTTT. Protein: CASRRLPGQGNEKLFF.

This clonotype was detected only a few times. This chain uses TRBV7-9 with TRBJ1-1, with D uncertain. In germline, CDR1 is SEHNR, CDR2 FQNEAQ (reference sequence). The CDR3 loop spans 12 amino acids. Trimming removed 2 bases from V and 3 bases from J, with 4 bases in between. As DNA, the CDR3 is TGTGCCAGCAGCTTACATCACACTGAAGCTTTCTTT. It codes for CASSLHHTEAFF.

This clonotype was observed a few times. The genes are TRBV7-9 and TRBJ1-4, with TRBD1 matching over 9 bases. Looked up from germline, CDR1 is SEHNR and CDR2 is FQNEAQ (reference sequence). This CDR3 has 19 residues. The V segment lost 1 base and the J segment 8 bases; nucleotides outside the gene matches: 17. CDR3 nucleotides: TGTGCCAGCAGCTTAGTTCTAACACCGCGGGGACAGGGCCGGGAAAAACTGTTTTTT. It is translated as CASSLVLTPRGQGREKLFF.

A note on this clonotype: This may come from a read error, since a much larger clone is one base off. The chain combines TRBV28 with TRBJ1-5; D possibly corresponds to TRBD1 (5 bases). V lost 6 bases and J lost 5, with 11 bases in between. The CDR3 covers 13 residues. CDR1 is MDHEN, CDR2 SYDVKM, per germline. The CDR3 reads CASRDMGYQPQHF. The CDR3 DNA reads as TGTGCCAGCAGGGACATGGGTTATCAGCCCCAGCATTTT.

This clonotype was detected many times. The chain uses TRBV11-2 and TRBJ2-7; no definite D call. Per the germline V gene, CDR1 is SGHAT and CDR2 is FQNNGV. The CDR3 has 15 amino acids. V lost 1 base, J lost 2 bases, and 12 bases lay in between. The CDR3 reads CASSLGLKTTYEQYF. CDR3 DNA sequence: TGTGCCAGCAGCTTAGGACTTAAGACCACCTACGAGCAGTACTTC.

The chain couples TRBV6-2 or TRBV6-3 to TRBJ1-5, with D uncertain. CDR1 and CDR2 (germline): MNHEY, SVGEGT. V shed 6 bases and J shed 5 bases, with 17 bases lying between them. This CDR3 is built from 15 residues. DNA for the CDR3: TGTGCCAGCAGCCCCTTCGGGAGGTGGTATCAGCCCCAGCATTTT. This codes for CASSPFGRWYQPQHF.